The TCR beta chain under discussion was sequenced for a study of cytomegalovirus exposure and HLA in healthy donors. Whole-study context: Assignment to the Caucasian-associated ancestry cluster applied to 75% to 85% of the 350 to 500 genotyped donors.

In regard to this clone: Antigen specificity is unknown.

PCR was performed using 60 Vbeta and 13 Jbeta primers. The table came from immunoSEQ multiplex PCR; TCRdb's copy has only in-frame clones and leaves some out. Seen here are approximately 77,000 clones, around 75% observed once, and the top ten hold 7.2%. Regarding the study as a whole: There were reportedly fewer N-insertions in an Asian-associated ancestry cluster than the roughly 680-donor mean, in a later analysis. TCR beta V segments were, for the most part, productive about 87% or about 30% of the time in an earlier analysis.

Source material: PBMCs. The sequence was collected from a woman aged 40 to 49 in good health and CMV-seronegative.

CDR3 in DNA: TGCGCCAGCAATGTGGAGGGGAACACCGGGGAGCTGTTTTTT. As protein: CASNVEGNTGELFF. The genes are TRBV5-1 and TRBJ2-2; maybe TRBD2 (6 bases). V lost 6 bases and J 1 base, leaving 10 bases between the germline ends. From germline, CDR1 is SGHRS and CDR2 YFSETQ. The CDR3 loop spans 14 amino acids.